This entry features one T cell receptor (beta chain) sequence. Its cognate antigen is unknown. This specimen belongs to a study of cytomegalovirus exposure and HLA in healthy donors. On the study more broadly: The approximately 120 validation repertoires, a later analysis reported, used the same platform as the roughly 710 first-cohort repertoires.

Germline V gene data show CDR1 as SGHRS and CDR2 as YFSETQ. The V and J ends lost 5 bases and 4 bases respectively, with 12 bases between them. The CDR3 has 14 residues. Separation from the approximately 710-subject first cohort characterized the roughly 120-subject validation cohort, to which the donors belonged. Assay: immunoSEQ multiplex PCR; the TCRdb copy retains only in-frame clones and omits some. This sample has hundreds of thousands of clones; roughly 89% occur once, and the top ten carry under 0.9%. Broader study findings: For cytomegalovirus status, the classifier reportedly gave diagnoses with high specificity and sensitivity. Among TCR beta chains, those listed as cytomegalovirus-associated numbered about 150.

The specimen sequenced was PBMCs. This TCR derives from a woman younger than 35 in good health and CMV-seronegative. The chain joins TRBV5-1 to TRBJ2-2, with TRBD1 as a possible D gene (6 bases). Here the CDR3 DNA reads TGCGCCAGCAGGCTTACAGGGACCACCGGGGAGCTGTTTTTT. This codes for CASRLTGTTGELFF.